The source of this TCR beta chain is a study of T-cell reconstitution after alpha-beta-depleted transplantation in children. Whole-study findings and limits: From newly produced T cells came most of the T-cell counts and diversity one year after transplant. Expanded graft clones, several hundred of them, were reportedly the source of alpha-beta T cells about two months after transplant.

Germline loops: CDR1 ENHRY, CDR2 SYGVKD. V lost 10 bases, J lost 3 bases, and 14 bases stayed unmatched. The CDR3 consists of 15 residues. Judged by abundance, this clonotype is medium-sized (0.01 to 0.1%). The antigen remains undetermined. Unique molecular identifiers featured in how the TCRbeta library was prepared. TCRdb re-called the PCR reads through MiXCR, storing one row per CDR3 protein. This repertoire shows 7,900 or so distinct CDR3 sequences, around 30% found once; its top ten account for 2% to 2.5%. The material was peripheral blood, obtained 60 days after TCRalphabeta/CD19-depleted stem cell transplant. V gene TRBV10-3 combines with J gene TRBJ2-7, with 8 bases aligning to TRBD1. This sequence was found in a boy under two years old who had a stem cell transplant for SCID, so the T cells may come from the graft donor. The CDR3 protein is CATASDRDILYEQYF. The CDR3 nucleotides read TGTGCCACTGCCTCGGACAGGGACATCCTCTACGAGCAGTACTTC.